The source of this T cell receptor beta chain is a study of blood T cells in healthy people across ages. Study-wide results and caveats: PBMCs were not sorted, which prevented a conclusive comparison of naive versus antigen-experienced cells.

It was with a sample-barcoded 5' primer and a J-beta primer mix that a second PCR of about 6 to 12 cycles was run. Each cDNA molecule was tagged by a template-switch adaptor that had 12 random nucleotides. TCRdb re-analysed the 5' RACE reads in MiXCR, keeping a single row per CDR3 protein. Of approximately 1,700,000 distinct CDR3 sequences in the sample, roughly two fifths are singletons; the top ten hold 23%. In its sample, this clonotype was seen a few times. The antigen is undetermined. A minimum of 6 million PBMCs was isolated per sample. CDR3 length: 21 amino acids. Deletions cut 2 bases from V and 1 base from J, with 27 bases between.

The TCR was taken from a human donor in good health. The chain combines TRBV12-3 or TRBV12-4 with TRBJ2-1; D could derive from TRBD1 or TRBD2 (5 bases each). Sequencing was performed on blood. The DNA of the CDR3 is TGTGCCAGCAGTTTAACTCTTACCCTCGGGGCCGATCCTAAATCCTACAATGAGCAGTTCTTC. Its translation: CASSLTLTLGADPKSYNEQFF.